The 21 T cell receptor beta chains in this list originate from one sample, sequenced in a study of regulatory T cells in long-lasting Graves disease. The time point is: newly diagnosed GD, antithyroid drugs for less than 3 months. Isolated PBMC RNA provided the starting material for the TCR library. Building the TCR beta libraries relied on iRepertoire HTBI primers, and CDR3 regions underwent Arm-PCR. From the multiplex PCR reads, TCRdb called clonotypes with MiXCR, one entry per CDR3 protein. The sample records approximately 250,000 distinct CDR3 sequences, around 20% being singletons. The starting material was peripheral blood mononuclear cells (PBMCs), obtained at new diagnosis, from a patient treated with antithyroid drugs. All receptors come from a female donor with Graves disease.

The table lists this clonotype with a few counts. A far larger clone differs by one base, so this is likely a read error. The V and J genes are TRBV10-3 and TRBJ2-1, with D hard to call. Matching the DNA end better, TRBJ2-5 makes the J call doubtful. This CDR3 region has 15 residues. The germline V gene encodes CDR1 ENHRY and CDR2 SYGVKD. The CDR3 is CATSEGQSGQETQYF. In DNA form, the CDR3 reads TGTGCCACCAGTGAAGGGCAATCGGGTCAAGAGACCCAGTACTTC.

This clonotype occurred many times. The gene calls are TRBV3-1 and TRBJ1-2, with TRBD1 matching 9 bases. The germline V gene encodes CDR1 LGHDT and CDR2 YNNKEL (reference sequence). Losses at the gene ends were 4 bases for V and 7 bases for J; bases not matched to a gene: 10. The CDR3 is 15 residues long. Here the CDR3 reads CASSPETGGRSGYTF. The DNA for the CDR3 is TGTGCCAGCAGCCCTGAGACAGGGGGGCGGAGTGGCTACACCTTC.

This clonotype was counted at least ten times. V and J are TRBV7-2 and TRBJ1-3; D unclear. The germline V gene encodes CDR1 SGHTA and CDR2 FQGNSA. The CDR3 loop spans 13 amino acids. V was pared by 5 bases and J by 4 bases, with 9 bases between. CDR3 in DNA: TGTGCCAGCAGCGAAAGACCCGGAAACACCATATATTTT. Its protein product is CASSERPGNTIYF. The full variable domain, its missing parts supplied by reference TRBV7-2 and TRBJ1-3, is GAGVSQSPSNKVTEKGKDVELRCDPISGHTALYWYRQSLGQGLEFLIYFQGNSAPDKSGLPSDRFSAERTGGSVSTLTIQRTQQEDSAVYLCASSERPGNTIYFGEGSWLTVV.

Of note for this clonotype: No DNA is shown, since the ends of the CDR3 on it are uncertain; the CDR3 is the one TCRdb lists. The chain couples TRBV7-3 to TRBJ2-2; the D call TRBD1 from the table was never checked on the DNA. The CDR3 region is 13 residues in length, termini included. Germline loops: CDR1 SGHTA, CDR2 FQGTGA. The CDR3 reads CASSSRVPGSCFF.

The chain carries TRBV20-1 and TRBJ2-3, with D unclear. The CDR3 length is 13 residues. Germline V gene lookup returns CDR1 DFQATT and CDR2 SNEGSKA (reference sequence). V dropped 4 bases and J dropped 0 bases, with 8 bases sitting between them. CDR3 residues: CSATLESTDTQYF. The CDR3 DNA reads as TGCAGTGCTACGCTCGAAAGCACAGATACGCAGTATTTT.

This clonotype was counted at least ten times. The chain joins TRBV20-1 to TRBJ1-1; a weak D match, TRBD1 (6 bases). Germline V gene data show CDR1 as DFQATT and CDR2 as SNEGSKA (reference sequence). The CDR3 loop spans 14 amino acids. The V end lost 6 bases, the J end lost 0 bases, and 14 bases lay between the germline ends. CDR3 sequence: CSALVGQLNTEAFF. CDR3 nucleotide sequence: TGCAGTGCCCTAGTCGGACAGCTGAACACTGAAGCTTTCTTT.

This clonotype was found many times. Here the CDR3 DNA reads TGTGCCACCAGTGAGGCCGGGACAGGGGGATACGAGCAGTACTTC. Amino acids: CATSEAGTGGYEQYF. The V call is TRBV24-1, the J call TRBJ2-7; 11 positions agree with TRBD1. CDR1 KGHDR and CDR2 SFDVKD come from the germline V gene. The CDR3 loop spans 15 amino acids. V lost 4 bases to trimming and J lost 4 bases; unmatched junction nucleotides: 5.

In this sample, this clonotype turned up many times. The J gene is TRBJ1-4, the V gene TRBV25-1, with D perhaps TRBD1 (6 bases). This CDR3 has 14 residues. CDR1 is MGHDK, CDR2 SYGVNS, per germline. V gave up 3 bases and J gave up 7 bases, with 12 bases separating them. CDR3 protein: CASSDQGPAEKLFF. As DNA, the CDR3 is TGTGCCAGCAGTGATCAGGGGCCGGCTGAAAAACTGTTTTTT.

The table lists this clonotype with many counts. The chain is built from TRBV18 and TRBJ2-1; maybe TRBD2 (5 bases). Trimming removed 3 bases at V and 6 bases at J, with 15 bases between. Germline V gives CDR1 KGHSH, CDR2 LQKENI. The CDR3 is 15 residues long. The CDR3 DNA sequence: TGTGCCAGCTCACCGGGCAAATTGACTATCAATGAGCAGTTCTTC. Protein: CASSPGKLTINEQFF.

In this sample, this clonotype turned up many times. This chain connects TRBV5-4 to TRBJ2-5, with 13 bases aligning to TRBD2. J was trimmed by 4 bases and V by 4 bases; bases with no gene match: 10. Germline V gives CDR1 SGHNT, CDR2 YYREEE (reference sequence). This CDR3 region has 17 residues. This CDR3 reads CASSPGLAGVGLETQYF. The CDR3 coding sequence is TGTGCCAGCAGCCCTGGACTAGCGGGAGTCGGGCTAGAGACCCAGTACTTC.

This clonotype was observed at least ten times. J is TRBJ2-4 and V is TRBV30, with 7 bases matching TRBD2. Germline CDR1 is GTSNPN and CDR2 is SVGIG (reference sequence). The trim removed 5 bases at V and 8 bases at J, leaving 9 bases unmatched. The CDR3 runs to 13 residues. The CDR3: CAWGGGSRDIQYF. CDR3 DNA sequence: TGTGCCTGGGGGGGGGGATCCCGGGACATTCAGTACTTC.

This clonotype was seen many times. V usage is TRBV6-5 and J usage is TRBJ2-1, with 7 bases aligning to TRBD2. This CDR3 has 16 residues. Germline V lookup: CDR1 MNHEY, CDR2 SVGAGI. V was clipped by 6 bases and J by 1 base; unmatched bases: 9. The CDR3 loop is CASSPKTSSSYNEQFF. CDR3 DNA sequence: TGTGCCAGCAGCCCTAAGACTAGCTCATCCTACAATGAGCAGTTCTTC.

In its sample, this clonotype was seen a few times. The chain links TRBV27 to TRBJ2-1, with D possibly being TRBD1 (6 bases). CDR1 is MNHEY and CDR2 is SMNVEV in the germline V gene (reference sequence). CDR3 length: 14 amino acids. Deletions cut 6 bases from V and 7 bases from J, with 16 bases between. The CDR3 reads CASSTGTSPNEQFF. The CDR3 DNA reads as TGTGCCAGCAGCACCGGGACATCCCCAAATGAGCAGTTCTTC.

This clonotype appeared many times. The chain joins TRBV20-1 to TRBJ1-2; TRBD1 agrees at 9 bases. CDR3 length equals 16 residues. The V segment lost 1 base and the J segment 2 bases; nucleotides outside the gene matches: 8. Germline CDR1 is DFQATT and CDR2 is SNEGSKA (reference sequence). The CDR3 DNA reads as TGCAGTGCTAGAGCCCCCCTCGGACAGGGGAACTATGGCTACACCTTC. It yields the protein CSARAPLGQGNYGYTF.

A single count supports this clonotype. A much larger clone sits a single nucleotide away, making a read error possible. The genes are TRBV20-1 and TRBJ1-1; D is uncertain. CDR1 is DFQATT and CDR2 is SNEGSKA in the germline V gene (reference sequence). This CDR3 spans 8 amino acids. This chain's CDR3 is CSAVEAFF. The CDR3 DNA reads TGCAGCGCAGTTGAGGCTTTCTTT.

This clonotype was recorded at least ten times. The DNA of the CDR3 is TGTGCCAGCAGCCCAAGACGGGACACAGATACGCAGTATTTT. This translates into CASSPRRDTDTQYF. This chain links TRBV7-8 with TRBJ2-3; possible D gene TRBD2, 5 bases. CDR3 size: 14 residues. V was shortened by 5 bases and J by 2 bases, with 11 bases between the two germline ends. CDR1 SGHVS and CDR2 FQNEAQ come from the germline V gene.

This clonotype showed up many times. This sequence joins TRBV14 and TRBJ2-1, with TRBD2 matching 8 bases. The V segment lost 4 bases and the J segment 3 bases; nucleotides outside the gene matches: 5. Per the germline V gene, CDR1 is SGHDN and CDR2 is FVKESK. There are 15 residues in the CDR3. Written as DNA, the CDR3 is TGTGCCAGCAGCCCCGGACTAGCTCGCTACAATGAGCAGTTCTTC. Its protein product is CASSPGLARYNEQFF.

The V gene is TRBV20-1, the J gene TRBJ2-3, with TRBD2 matching 12 bases. Germline V gives CDR1 DFQATT, CDR2 SNEGSKA (reference sequence). V dropped 1 base and J dropped 5; count of bases not matched to a gene: 7. There are 16 residues in the CDR3. The CDR3 coding sequence is TGCAGTGCTAGAGGGAGGACTAGCGGGAAGTTAGATACGCAGTATTTT. Protein: CSARGRTSGKLDTQYF.

For this clonotype: A junction end diverges from the germline sequence, so it may reflect a read error. This chain links TRBV7-8 with TRBJ2-7; 11 bases line up with TRBD2. Germline CDR1 and CDR2: SGHVS and FQNEAQ. The CDR3 has 13 amino acids. As DNA, the CDR3 is TGTGCCAGCAGCTTTACTAGCGGGAGCGAGCGGTACTTC. Residues: CASSFTSGSERYF.

The table lists this clonotype with a count of one. The V gene is TRBV7-2, the J gene TRBJ1-4; 10 bases line up with TRBD1. Per the germline V gene, CDR1 is SGHTA and CDR2 is FQGNSA. V lost 4 bases, J lost 8 bases, and 7 bases stayed unmatched. The CDR3 consists of 15 residues. The CDR3 is CASSSTGGAGEKLFF. The CDR3 DNA is TGTGCCAGCAGCTCGACAGGGGGCGCGGGGGAAAAACTGTTTTTT.

This rearrangement joins TRBV5-6 to TRBJ2-7; TRBD2 matches 11 bases. V lost 3 bases to trimming and J lost 12 bases; unmatched junction nucleotides: 11. This CDR3 spans 14 amino acids. The germline V gene encodes CDR1 SGHDT and CDR2 YYEEEE. The CDR3 loop is CASSYSGREDRLYF. CDR3 nucleotide sequence: TGTGCCAGCAGCTATAGCGGGAGGGAGGACCGACTGTACTTC.